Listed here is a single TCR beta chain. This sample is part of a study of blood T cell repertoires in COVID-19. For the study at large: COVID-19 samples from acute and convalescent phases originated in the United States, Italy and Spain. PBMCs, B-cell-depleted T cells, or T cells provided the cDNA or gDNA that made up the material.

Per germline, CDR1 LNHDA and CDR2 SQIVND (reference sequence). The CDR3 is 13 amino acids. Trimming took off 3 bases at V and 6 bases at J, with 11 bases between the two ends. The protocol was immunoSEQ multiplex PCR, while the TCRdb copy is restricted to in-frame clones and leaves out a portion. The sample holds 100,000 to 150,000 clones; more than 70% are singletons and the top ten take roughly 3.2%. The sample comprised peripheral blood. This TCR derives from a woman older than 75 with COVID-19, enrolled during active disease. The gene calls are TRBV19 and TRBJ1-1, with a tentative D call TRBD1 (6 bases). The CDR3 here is CASSIADSSEAFF. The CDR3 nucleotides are TGTGCCAGTAGTATCGCGGACAGTTCTGAAGCTTTCTTT.